This TCR beta chain was retrieved from a study of beta chain features in type 1 diabetes (dated by TCRdb to 2016 to 2019). Regarding the study in general: No differences in mean age, gender distribution, total cell number or subset yield were found between patients and healthy donors. In the study, TCRB repertoires of sorted circulating CD4+ T cell subsets from recently diagnosed type 1 diabetes patients were compared with those of matched healthy donors. Across all samples, 90 million to 130 million sorted cells were examined, and cell number per subset correlated strongly with RNA yield. Regulatory and stem cell-like memory subsets were isolated from only 8 patients and roughly 8 healthy donors, whereas naive and central memory subsets came from all 30 or so donors.

From each donor, a single peripheral blood sample of 95 to 150 mL on average was drawn into heparinised tubes. A BD FACSAria II and a panel including CD45RO, CCR7, CD25, CD127, CD95 and CD27 were used to sort naive, central memory, regulatory and stem cell-like memory CD4+ T cells. Purity was above 95% for every sorted population. PBMCs were separated immediately by Lymphoprep density gradient centrifugation and were stained directly, without being cultured. So that batch effects would be minimized, each experiment stained and sorted samples in pairs, pairing one healthy donor with one patient. This clone was recorded a few times. Its antigen target is currently unknown. No much larger clone is present one base from it, and per-base qualities are unavailable. Points the paper makes about the study in general: Shorter templates might be favored by PCR, yet because patient and control samples were amplified and corrected together, any such skew would affect both groups equally. A moderate but significant shortening of TCRB CDR3 length was observed in type 1 diabetes patients in all four CD4+ subsets. Because cDNA rather than genomic DNA was sequenced, highly expressing activated cells could have been over-represented, although no difference in activation and CD3 levels was found between groups. Because the HLA sub-analyses included only small numbers of individuals, any influence of HLA type on TCRB rearrangement was left unresolved. Fewer insertions and more nucleotide deletions at VDJ recombination sites were observed in patients with type 1 diabetes, implying thymic rearrangement abnormalities. The naive, central memory and regulatory TCRB repertoires appeared to resemble one another more closely among patients than among healthy donors.

The CDR3 runs 18 residues from the cysteine to the phenylalanine. CDR3 DNA is the only sequence kept; it has 54 bases, read in frame from the first base. CDR1 is given as SGHRS and CDR2 as YFSETQ, both from the germline V gene. Compared with germline, V lacks 0 bases and J lacks 4 bases; bases without a gene match: 9. The entire amount of isolated RNA was reverse transcribed using the High Capacity cDNA Reverse Transcription Kit, so the sequenced TCRB transcripts were expressed ones. Naive, central memory and regulatory T cell samples underwent deep immunoSEQ sequencing, averaging roughly 3.3 million total reads per sample. Sorted cells were lysed in RLT buffer and RNA was extracted with DNase-treated RNeasy Micro or Mini kits, depending on cell number. Each cell subset was processed on its own to prevent cross-contamination, while patient and healthy donor samples were processed together. The immunoSEQ multiplex PCR was used to amplify TCRB sequences from cDNA, yielding 87-bp fragments that span the CDR3 region. Sequencing of the amplicons was performed on the Illumina HiSeq platform. Per the authors' processing: Synthetic template baselines were used to correct PCR bias computationally, reads within Hamming distance 2 were collapsed, and singletons that could not be merged were discarded. Reads were aligned against IMGT so that V, D and J genes, CDR3 length and insertions or deletions at six rearrangement sites could be assigned. Within each subset, clonotype counts were normalized to sorted cell number, after which true diversity and Gini coefficients were computed with the tcR R package. Repertoire sharing was quantified using the overlap coefficient calculated on TCRB nucleotide sequences. Out-of-frame TCRB sequences from naive cells were analyzed as a proxy for the pre-selection repertoire. Not all clones reach the TCRdb copy of this immuneACCESS table, which keeps in-frame sequences only. Checked studies attribute under half of the gap to unresolved V genes and leave the rest unexplained. Clone size and V and J calls were adopted from that table, with D and trimming inferred from the DNA. Here the sample has a few hundred thousand clones; roughly 20% occur a single time. Less than 0.03% of the sample is taken by the ten largest.

The sequence links TRBV5-1 to TRBJ2-1; TRBD2 fits 11 bases in the junction. This TCR was recovered from a woman aged 40 to 49 with type 1 diabetes. The sample taken for sequencing was naive CD4+ T cells from blood. What the cell subset or site label conveys for this sample: true naive CD4+ T cells. The sequenced DNA is TGCGCCAGCAGCTTGGGCCCACCTTCTAGCGGGGGGTACAATGAGCAGTTCTTC. This sequence encodes CASSLGPPSSGGYNEQFF.